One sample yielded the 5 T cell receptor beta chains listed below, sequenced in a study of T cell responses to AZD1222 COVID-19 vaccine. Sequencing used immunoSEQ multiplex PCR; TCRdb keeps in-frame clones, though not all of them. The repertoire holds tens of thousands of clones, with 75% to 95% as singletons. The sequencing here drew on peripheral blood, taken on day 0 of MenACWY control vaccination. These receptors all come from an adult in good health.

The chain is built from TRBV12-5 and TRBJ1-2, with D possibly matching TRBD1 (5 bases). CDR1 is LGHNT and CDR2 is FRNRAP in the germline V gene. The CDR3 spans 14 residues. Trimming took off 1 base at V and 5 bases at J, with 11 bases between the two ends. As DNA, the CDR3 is TGTGCTAGTGGTTTGGCGGGGGGGTTTTATGGCTACACCTTC. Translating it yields CASGLAGGFYGYTF.

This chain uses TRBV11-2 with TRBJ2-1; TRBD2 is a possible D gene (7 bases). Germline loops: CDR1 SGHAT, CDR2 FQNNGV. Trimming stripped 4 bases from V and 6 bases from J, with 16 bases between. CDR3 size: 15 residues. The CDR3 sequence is CASSSGGGRGNEQFF. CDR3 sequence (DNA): TGTGCCAGCAGCTCCGGGGGCGGGAGAGGCAATGAGCAGTTCTTC.

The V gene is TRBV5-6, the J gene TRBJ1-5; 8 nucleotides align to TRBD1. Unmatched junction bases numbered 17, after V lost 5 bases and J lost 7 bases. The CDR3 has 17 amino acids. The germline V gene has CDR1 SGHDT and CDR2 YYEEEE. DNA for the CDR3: TGTGCCAGCAGTTCTACCGGCAGGGGGCTAGGAAGACAGCCCCAGCATTTT. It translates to CASSSTGRGLGRQPQHF.

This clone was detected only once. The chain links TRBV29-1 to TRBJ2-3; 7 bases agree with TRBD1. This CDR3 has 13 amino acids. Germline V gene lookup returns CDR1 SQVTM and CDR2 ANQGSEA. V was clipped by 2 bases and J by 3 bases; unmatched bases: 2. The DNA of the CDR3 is TGCAGCGTTGAAAACAGGGGAACAGATACGCAGTATTTT. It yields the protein CSVENRGTDTQYF.

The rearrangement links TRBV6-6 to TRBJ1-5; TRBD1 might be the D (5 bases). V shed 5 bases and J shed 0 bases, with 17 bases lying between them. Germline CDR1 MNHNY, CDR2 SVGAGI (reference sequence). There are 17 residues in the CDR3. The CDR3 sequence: CASSPRGPRASNQPQHF. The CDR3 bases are TGTGCCAGCAGTCCCCGGGGACCGCGCGCTAGCAATCAGCCCCAGCATTTT.